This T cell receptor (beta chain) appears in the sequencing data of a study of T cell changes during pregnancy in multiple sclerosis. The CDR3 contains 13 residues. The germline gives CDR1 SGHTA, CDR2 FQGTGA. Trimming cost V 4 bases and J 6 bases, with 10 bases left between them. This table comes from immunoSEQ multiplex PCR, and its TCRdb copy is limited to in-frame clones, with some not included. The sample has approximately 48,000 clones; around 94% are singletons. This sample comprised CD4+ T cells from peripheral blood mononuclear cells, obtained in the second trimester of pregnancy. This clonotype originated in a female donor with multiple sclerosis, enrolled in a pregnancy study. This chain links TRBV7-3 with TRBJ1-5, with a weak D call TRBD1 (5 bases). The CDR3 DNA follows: TGTGCCAGCAGCTCGACCGGGGGTCAGCCCCAGCATTTT. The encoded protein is CASSSTGGQPQHF.